A selection of T cell receptor beta chains follows, all from one sample in a study of cytomegalovirus exposure and HLA in healthy donors. Profiled with immunoSEQ multiplex PCR; TCRdb holds only in-frame clones, not every one. The sample includes a few hundred thousand clones, 77% of them seen just once. Sequenced material: PBMCs. The origin of the receptors is a woman aged 60-75 years in good health and CMV-seropositive. The CDR3 runs from the conserved cysteine through the conserved F or W. D genes are given only for firm matches. Rows may omit the clone size; those that give it use once, few, many or a size class.

d_call clone_size j_call v_call cdr3_aa cdr3_nt
- - TRBJ2-7 TRBV5-1 CASSLVGQTVSYEQYF TGCGCCAGCAGCTTGGTGGGTCAGACAGTCTCCTACGAGCAGTACTTC
TRBD1 few TRBJ1-1 TRBV2 CASSMDRTEAFF TGTGCCAGCAGTATGGACAGGACTGAAGCTTTCTTT
TRBD2 - TRBJ2-2 TRBV5-6 CASSLTSGTHTGELFF TGTGCCAGCAGCTTGACTAGCGGGACCCATACCGGGGAGCTGTTTTTT
TRBD1 few TRBJ2-3 TRBV4-2 CASRGQASTDTQYF TGTGCCAGCAGAGGACAGGCCAGCACAGATACGCAGTATTTT
TRBD2 once TRBJ2-1 TRBV19 CASTQPGGRSGNEQFF TGTGCCAGTACCCAGCCGGGGGGGAGGTCGGGCAATGAGCAGTTCTTC
- - TRBJ1-4 TRBV7-9 CASSLQGATNEKLFF TGTGCCAGCAGCCTCCAGGGTGCAACTAATGAAAAACTGTTTTTT
- - TRBJ1-1 TRBV5-1 CASSLKGDTEAFF TGCGCCAGCAGCTTGAAGGGGGATACTGAAGCTTTCTTT
- - TRBJ2-2 TRBV5-4 CASNSAVGPGELFF TGTGCCAGCAACTCAGCGGTAGGGCCCGGGGAGCTGTTTTTT
- - TRBJ2-1 TRBV21-1 CASSKVGPGPSYNEQFF TGTGCCAGCAGCAAAGTAGGGCCAGGGCCCTCCTACAATGAGCAGTTCTTC
- - TRBJ1-2 TRBV6-6 CASSYEAGLNYGYTF TGTGCCAGCAGTTACGAGGCAGGACTTAACTATGGCTACACCTTC